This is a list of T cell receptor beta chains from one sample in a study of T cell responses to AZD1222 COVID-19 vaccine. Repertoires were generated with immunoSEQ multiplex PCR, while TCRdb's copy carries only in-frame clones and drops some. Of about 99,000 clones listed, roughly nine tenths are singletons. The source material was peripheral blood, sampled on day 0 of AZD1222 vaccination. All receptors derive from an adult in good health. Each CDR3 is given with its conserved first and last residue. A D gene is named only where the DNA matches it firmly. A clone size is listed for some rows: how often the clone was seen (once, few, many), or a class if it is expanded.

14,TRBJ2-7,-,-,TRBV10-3,CATSRAAISYEQYF,TGTGCCACTTCCCGAGCGGCAATCTCCTACGAGCAGTACTTC
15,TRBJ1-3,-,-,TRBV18,CASSPQGMGGNTIYF,TGTGCCAGCTCACCACAGGGGATGGGCGGAAACACCATATATTTT
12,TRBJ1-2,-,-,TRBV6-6,CASRGTNYGYTF,TGTGCCAGCAGAGGCACTAACTATGGCTACACCTTC
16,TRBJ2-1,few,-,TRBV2,CASSERRGRSYNEQFF,TGTGCCAGCAGTGAAAGGCGGGGGCGCTCCTACAATGAGCAGTTCTTC
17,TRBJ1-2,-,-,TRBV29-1,CSVAPLDSFRPYYGYTF,TGCAGCGTTGCGCCCCTCGACAGCTTTCGGCCTTACTATGGCTACACCTTC
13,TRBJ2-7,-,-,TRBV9,CASSVSSGSEQYF,TGTGCCAGCAGCGTCAGCTCAGGGTCCGAGCAGTACTTC
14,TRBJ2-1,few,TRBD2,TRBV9,CASSETSGSLEKFF,TGTGCCAGCAGCGAGACTAGCGGGAGCCTGGAAAAGTTCTTC
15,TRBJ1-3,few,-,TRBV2,CASEIVGGLGNTIYF,TGTGCCAGCGAAATTGTCGGGGGGCTCGGAAACACCATATATTTT
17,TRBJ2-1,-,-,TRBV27,CASSLSPGEGLGLEQFF,TGTGCCAGCAGTTTATCCCCAGGGGAGGGCCTGGGTCTTGAGCAGTTCTTC
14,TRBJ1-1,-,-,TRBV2,CASSLETVNTEAFF,TGTGCCAGCAGTTTAGAGACGGTGAACACTGAAGCTTTCTTT
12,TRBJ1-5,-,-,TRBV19,CASSPQDQPQHF,TGTGCCAGTAGTCCACAGGACCAGCCCCAGCATTTT
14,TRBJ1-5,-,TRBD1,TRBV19,CASRGQGGNQPQHF,TGTGCCAGTAGAGGACAGGGAGGCAATCAGCCCCAGCATTTT
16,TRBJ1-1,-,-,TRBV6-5,CASSSHHTGTNTEAFF,TGTGCCAGCAGTTCCCACCATACGGGGACGAACACTGAAGCTTTCTTT
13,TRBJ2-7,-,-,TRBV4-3,CASSRQGGDEQYF,TGCGCCAGCAGCAGGCAGGGAGGTGACGAGCAGTACTTC
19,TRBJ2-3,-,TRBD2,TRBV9,CASSVVPSGGALRTDTQYF,TGTGCCAGCAGCGTAGTCCCCTCGGGGGGGGCCCTCCGCACAGATACGCAGTATTTT
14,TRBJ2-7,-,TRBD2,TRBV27,CASSFGGSAVEQYF,TGTGCCAGCAGTTTCGGGGGGAGTGCGGTCGAGCAGTACTTC
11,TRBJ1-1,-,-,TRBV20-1,CSAPRDTEAFF,TGCAGTGCCCCGAGGGACACTGAAGCTTTCTTT
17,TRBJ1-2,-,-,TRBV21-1,CASSKREDREDNYGYTF,TGTGCCAGCAGCAAAAGGGAGGACAGGGAAGATAACTATGGCTACACCTTC
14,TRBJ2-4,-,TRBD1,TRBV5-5,CASSLGGAGNLEYF,TGTGCCAGCAGCCTAGGGGGCGCCGGTAATTTGGAGTACTTC
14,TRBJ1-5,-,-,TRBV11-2,CASSLGGTNQPQHF,TGTGCCAGCAGCCTGGGGGGGACAAATCAGCCCCAGCATTTT
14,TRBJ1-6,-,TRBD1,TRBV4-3,CASSRGTANSPLHF,TGCGCCAGCAGCCGTGGGACAGCTAATTCACCCCTCCACTTT
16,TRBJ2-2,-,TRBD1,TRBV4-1,CASSPHPGQGLGELFF,TGCGCCAGCAGCCCCCACCCGGGACAGGGCCTCGGGGAGCTGTTTTTT
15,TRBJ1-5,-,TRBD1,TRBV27,CASSRGDRGSQPQHF,TGTGCCAGCAGCAGAGGAGACAGGGGAAGTCAGCCCCAGCATTTT
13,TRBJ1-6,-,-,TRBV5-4,CASSVDGNSPLHF,TGTGCCAGCAGCGTAGACGGGAATTCACCCCTCCACTTT
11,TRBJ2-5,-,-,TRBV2,CASRSGETQYF,TGTGCCAGCAGATCCGGGGAGACCCAGTACTTC
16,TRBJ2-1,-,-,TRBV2,CASSGGGGSAYNEQFF,TGTGCCAGCAGTGGCGGGGGCGGGAGCGCCTACAATGAGCAGTTCTTC